This T cell receptor (beta chain) appears in the sequencing data of a study of T cell responses to AZD1222 COVID-19 vaccine. Study conclusions and caveats: The repertoires were collected only after the peak T cell response.

Trimming pared 4 bases from V and 4 bases from J, leaving 11 bases between. The CDR3 length is 14 residues. The germline V gene encodes CDR1 SGHAT and CDR2 FQNNGV. To note about this clone: Its target is not known.

TCRdb's copy holds only in-frame clones and misses some; the assay was immunoSEQ multiplex PCR. The sample contains some 100,000 clones, 86% of which appear only once. The receptor's source is an adult in good health. This specimen was peripheral blood, taken on day 0 of AZD1222 vaccination. The chain couples TRBV11-2 to TRBJ2-1; the D is unclear. This chain's CDR3 is CASSSIRKYNEQFF. The CDR3 coding sequence is TGTGCCAGCAGCTCCATTAGGAAATACAATGAGCAGTTCTTC.